This T cell receptor beta chain was found in a study of T cell repertoires in cytomegalovirus infection. Background on the study: Indications came from public TCR beta signatures; they pointed to CMV infection and to a matching HLA type. Study results and caveats: In two of eight donors, the top clonotype was HLA-C-restricted CMV-specific.

CDR3 length equals 15 residues. The germline V gene encodes CDR1 SGHRS and CDR2 YFSETQ. Trimming removed 0 bases from V and 3 bases from J, with 10 bases in between. TCRdb redid the calling of the reads with MiXCR, one entry per CDR3 protein. The table records 45,000 to 55,000 distinct CDR3 sequences, 15% to 25% of them present only once. As regards this clonotype: As yet, its antigen is unknown.

The receptor comes from a human donor in good health (CMV status not recorded). Some clones in this sample may be carry-over from other donors' samples. Material: CD8+ T cells from cultured PBMCs, obtained from culture after CMV antigen stimulation. The J gene is TRBJ1-5, the V gene TRBV5-1, with D perhaps TRBD1 (6 bases). DNA for the CDR3: TGCGCCAGCAGCTTGGCGGGACAAGACAATCAGCCCCAGCATTTT. Protein product: CASSLAGQDNQPQHF.